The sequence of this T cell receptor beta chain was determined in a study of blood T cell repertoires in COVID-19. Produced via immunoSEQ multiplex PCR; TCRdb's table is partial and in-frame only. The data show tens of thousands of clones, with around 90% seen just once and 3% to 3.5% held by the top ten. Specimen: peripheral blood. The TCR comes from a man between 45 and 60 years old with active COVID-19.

This CDR3 is CASSPPRTSGRVLEQYV. The CDR3 coding sequence is TGTGCCAGCTCACCACCGAGGACTAGCGGGAGGGTGCTGGAGCAGTACGTC. The chain links TRBV18 to TRBJ2-7, with TRBD2 identical over 15 bases. Germline lookup yields CDR1 KGHSH and CDR2 LQKENI. After removal of 0 bases from V and 7 bases from J, the junction contained 7 bases not matched to a gene. This CDR3 is 17 amino acids long.